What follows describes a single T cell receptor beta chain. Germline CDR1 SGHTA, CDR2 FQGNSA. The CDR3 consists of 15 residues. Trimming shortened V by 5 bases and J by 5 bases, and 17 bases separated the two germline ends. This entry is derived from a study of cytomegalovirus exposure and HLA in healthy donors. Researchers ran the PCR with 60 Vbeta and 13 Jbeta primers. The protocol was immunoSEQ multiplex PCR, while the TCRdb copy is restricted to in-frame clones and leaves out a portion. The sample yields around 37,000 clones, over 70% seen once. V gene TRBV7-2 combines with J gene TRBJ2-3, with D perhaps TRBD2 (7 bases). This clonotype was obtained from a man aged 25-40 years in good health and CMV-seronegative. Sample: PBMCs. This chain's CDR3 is CASSQGGVGKDTQYF. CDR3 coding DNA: TGTGCCAGCAGCCAAGGGGGGGTAGGAAAAGATACGCAGTATTTT. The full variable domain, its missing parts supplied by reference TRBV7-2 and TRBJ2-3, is GAGVSQSPSNKVTEKGKDVELRCDPISGHTALYWYRQSLGQGLEFLIYFQGNSAPDKSGLPSDRFSAERTGGSVSTLTIQRTQQEDSAVYLCASSQGGVGKDTQYFGPGTRLTVL.